This TCR beta chain was recovered during a study of PD-L1 blockade in urothelial cancer. Study details: Analysis of blood occurred 3 weeks (second dose) and 6 weeks after treatment start. Blood gave a median approximately 130,000 T cells.

As to time point: pretreatment peripheral blood. Germline V gene data show CDR1 as SGHRS and CDR2 as YFSETQ. Trimming took 4 bases from V and 5 from J; bases not matched to a gene: 5. The CDR3 consists of 15 residues. Clones were read by immunoSEQ multiplex PCR, and TCRdb kept only the in-frame ones, dropping some. The repertoire holds tens of thousands of clones, roughly 90% seen once, with 0.97% in the top ten. This TCR was recovered from an elderly woman with urothelial cancer. The starting material was PBMCs, obtained around atezolizumab (anti-PD-L1) treatment. The gene calls are TRBV5-1 and TRBJ1-5; 11 nucleotides agree with TRBD1. CDR3 DNA: TGCGCCAGCAGCGCTGGACAGGGGGCACATCAGCCCCAGCATTTT. The encoded protein is CASSAGQGAHQPQHF.